The T cell receptor beta chain under discussion was sequenced for a study of blood T cells in healthy people across ages. The authors ran a second PCR of roughly 7 to 11 cycles using a sample-barcoded 5' primer and a J-beta primer mix. From the 5' RACE reads, TCRdb called clonotypes with MiXCR, one entry per CDR3 protein. Here the sample spans some 800,000 distinct CDR3 sequences, around a quarter being singletons. The CDR3 extends over 14 amino acids. Germline V gene data show CDR1 as MNHNS and CDR2 as SASEGT. V lost 2 bases to trimming and J lost 6 bases; unmatched junction nucleotides: 6. The sample also formed part of further work on T cells of mothers and their children.

The chain joins TRBV6-1 to TRBJ2-7; 8 bases line up with TRBD1. The TCR was taken from a boy under 18 in good health. What was sequenced was blood. The chain's CDR3 is CASSEKGTGFEQYF. CDR3 coding DNA: TGTGCCAGCAGTGAAAAGGGGACAGGATTCGAGCAGTACTTC.